Below are 10 T cell receptor beta chains sequenced from a single sample in a study of cytomegalovirus exposure and HLA in healthy donors. The PCR contained 60 Vbeta and 13 Jbeta primers. Sequenced by immunoSEQ multiplex PCR; TCRdb stores in-frame clones only, minus some. This sample's clone table lists 150,000 to 200,000 clones. The sequencing input was PBMCs. The source is a man younger than 40 in good health and CMV-seronegative.

V usage is TRBV25-1 and J usage is TRBJ1-2; the match to TRBD1 covers 11 bases. This CDR3 is built from 16 residues. Germline V gives CDR1 MGHDK, CDR2 SYGVNS. With 6 bases clipped from V and 7 bases from J, the junction kept 13 bases outside the gene matches. The CDR3 region has the DNA TGTGCCAGCAGCTGGGGAGGTGGACAGGGGGCAGGTGGCTACACCTTC. It translates to CASSWGGGQGAGGYTF.

The chain links TRBV6-5 to TRBJ2-5, with 8 bases matching TRBD1. Trimming at V came to 7 bases and at J to 5 bases, leaving 9 bases not matched to a gene. The germline V gene encodes CDR1 MNHEY and CDR2 SVGAGI. The CDR3 length is 14 residues. The CDR3 DNA sequence: TGTGCCAGCACCAAGACAGGGGCGGGGGAGACCCAGTACTTC. Translated, it gives CASTKTGAGETQYF.

This sequence joins TRBV18 and TRBJ2-4; maybe TRBD2 (6 bases). The CDR3 has 18 amino acids. V was pared by 0 bases and J by 0 bases, with 15 bases between. Per germline, CDR1 KGHSH and CDR2 LQKENI. CDR3 amino acids: CASSPPTGSPLAKNIQYF. CDR3 coding DNA: TGTGCCAGCTCACCACCGACCGGGAGCCCCCTAGCCAAAAACATTCAGTACTTC.

V and J are TRBV19 and TRBJ1-1, with 9 bases that match TRBD1. The junction had 2 bases not matched to a gene; V was cut back by 6 bases and J by 3 bases. CDR1 and CDR2 from the germline V gene are LNHDA and SQIVND (reference sequence). The CDR3 loop spans 13 amino acids. DNA of the CDR3: TGTGCCAGTAGCAGACAGGGGGACACTGAAGCTTTCTTT. Its translation: CASSRQGDTEAFF.

The V gene is TRBV2, the J gene TRBJ2-7; weak D call: TRBD2 (7 bases). V was trimmed by 7 bases and J by 1 base, leaving 17 bases between them. Germline V gene data show CDR1 as SNHLY and CDR2 as FYNNEI. The CDR3 consists of 15 residues. This chain's CDR3 is CASNGGRGDSYEQYF. CDR3 DNA: TGTGCCAGCAACGGGGGGCGCGGAGATTCCTACGAGCAGTACTTC.

V usage is TRBV5-1 and J usage is TRBJ2-1, with 12 bases aligning to TRBD2. CDR3 length equals 16 residues. The ends lost 3 bases at V and 6 bases at J; junction bases unmatched: 7. Looked up from germline, CDR1 is SGHRS and CDR2 is YFSETQ. CDR3 residues: CASSYQTSGSFNEQFF. CDR3 DNA sequence: TGCGCCAGCAGCTACCAGACTAGCGGGAGTTTCAATGAGCAGTTCTTC.

The chain uses TRBV7-9 and TRBJ1-2, with 9 positions matching TRBD1. With 6 bases clipped from V and 4 bases from J, the junction kept 3 bases outside the gene matches. This CDR3 spans 13 amino acids. Germline lookup yields CDR1 SEHNR and CDR2 FQNEAQ (reference sequence). CDR3 protein: CASRPQGAYGYTF. For the CDR3, the DNA is TGTGCCAGCAGGCCACAGGGGGCCTATGGCTACACCTTC.

V and J are TRBV25-1 and TRBJ1-2, with 7 bases matching TRBD1. Germline V gene data show CDR1 as MGHDK and CDR2 as SYGVNS. This CDR3 is built from 15 residues. V was clipped by 3 bases and J by 4 bases; unmatched bases: 8. The CDR3 nucleotides read TGTGCCAGCAGTGACCATCGACAGGGAGTCTATGGCTACACCTTC. Amino acid sequence: CASSDHRQGVYGYTF.

For this clone: The junction differs from germline at one of its ends, possibly a read error. V usage is TRBV2 and J usage is TRBJ2-3; 7 bases line up with TRBD2. CDR1 and CDR2 from the germline V gene are SNHLY and FYNNEI. The CDR3 covers 13 residues. CDR3 DNA: TGTGCCAGCAGGGAAGGGACTACTGATACGCAGTATTTT. Its translation is CASREGTTDTQYF.

This chain uses TRBV5-6 with TRBJ2-3; D ambiguous. CDR3 length: 15 residues. Trimming took off 0 bases at V and 0 bases at J, with 8 bases between the two ends. Germline V lookup: CDR1 SGHDT, CDR2 YYEEEE. The CDR3 spells CASSLVGESTDTQYF. Here the CDR3 DNA reads TGTGCCAGCAGCTTGGTTGGAGAGAGCACAGATACGCAGTATTTT.